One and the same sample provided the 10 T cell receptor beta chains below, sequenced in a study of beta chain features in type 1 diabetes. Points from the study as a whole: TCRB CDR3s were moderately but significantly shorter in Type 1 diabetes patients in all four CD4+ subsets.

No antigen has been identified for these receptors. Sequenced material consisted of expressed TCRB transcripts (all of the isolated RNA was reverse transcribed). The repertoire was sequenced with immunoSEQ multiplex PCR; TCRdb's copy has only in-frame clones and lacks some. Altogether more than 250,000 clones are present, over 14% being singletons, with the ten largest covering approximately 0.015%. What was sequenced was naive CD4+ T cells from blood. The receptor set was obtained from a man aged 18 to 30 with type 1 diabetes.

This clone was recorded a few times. This chain's CDR3 is CAWSGTSGSRNEQFF. CDR3 in DNA: TGTGCCTGGAGTGGGACTAGCGGGAGTCGAAATGAGCAGTTCTTC. V usage is TRBV30 and J usage is TRBJ2-1; 13 bases map to TRBD2. This CDR3 has 15 amino acids. Trimming took 1 base from V and 7 from J; bases not matched to a gene: 4. Per germline, CDR1 GTSNPN and CDR2 SVGIG (reference sequence).

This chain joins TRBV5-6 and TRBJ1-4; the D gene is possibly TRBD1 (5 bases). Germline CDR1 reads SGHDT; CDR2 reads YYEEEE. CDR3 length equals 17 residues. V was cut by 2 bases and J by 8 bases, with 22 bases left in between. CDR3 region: CASSLETSGAHGEKLFF. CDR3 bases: TGTGCCAGCAGCTTAGAGACTAGCGGGGCCCACGGAGAAAAACTGTTTTTT. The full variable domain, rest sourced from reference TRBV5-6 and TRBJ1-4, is DAGVTQSPTHLIKTRGQQVTLRCSPKSGHDTVSWYQQALGQGPQFIFQYYEEEERQRGNFPDRFSGHQFPNYSSELNVNALLLGDSALYLCASSLETSGAHGEKLFFGSGTQLSVL.

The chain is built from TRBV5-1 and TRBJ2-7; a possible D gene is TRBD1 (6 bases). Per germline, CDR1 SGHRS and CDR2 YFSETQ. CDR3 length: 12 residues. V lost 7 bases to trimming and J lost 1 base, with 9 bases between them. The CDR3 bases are TGCGCCAGCGGAGACAGGTCCTACGAGCAGTACTTC. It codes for CASGDRSYEQYF.

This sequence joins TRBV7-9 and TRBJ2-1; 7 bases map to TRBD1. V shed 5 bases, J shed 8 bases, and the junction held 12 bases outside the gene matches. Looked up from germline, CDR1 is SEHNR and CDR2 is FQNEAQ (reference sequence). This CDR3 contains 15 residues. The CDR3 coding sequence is TGTGCCAGCAGCCAGGGACAGAGCGTAGGGTATGAGCAGTTCTTC. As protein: CASSQGQSVGYEQFF.

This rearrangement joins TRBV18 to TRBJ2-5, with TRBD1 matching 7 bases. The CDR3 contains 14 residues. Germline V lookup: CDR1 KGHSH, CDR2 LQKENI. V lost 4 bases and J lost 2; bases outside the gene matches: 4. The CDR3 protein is CASSLTGMQETQYF. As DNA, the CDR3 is TGTGCCAGCTCACTGACAGGGATGCAAGAGACCCAGTACTTC.

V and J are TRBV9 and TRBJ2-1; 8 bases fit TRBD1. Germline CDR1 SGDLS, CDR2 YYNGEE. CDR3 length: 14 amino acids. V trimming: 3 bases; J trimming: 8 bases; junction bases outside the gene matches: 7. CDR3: CASSARQGWDEQFF. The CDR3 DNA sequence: TGTGCCAGCAGCGCCCGACAGGGGTGGGATGAGCAGTTCTTC.

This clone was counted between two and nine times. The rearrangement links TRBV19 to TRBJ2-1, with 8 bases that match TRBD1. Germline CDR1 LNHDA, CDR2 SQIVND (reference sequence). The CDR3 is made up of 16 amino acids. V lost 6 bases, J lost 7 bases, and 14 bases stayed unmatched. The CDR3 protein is CASRKPGGLAPNEQFF. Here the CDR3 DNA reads TGTGCCAGTAGAAAACCAGGGGGCCTGGCTCCGAATGAGCAGTTCTTC.

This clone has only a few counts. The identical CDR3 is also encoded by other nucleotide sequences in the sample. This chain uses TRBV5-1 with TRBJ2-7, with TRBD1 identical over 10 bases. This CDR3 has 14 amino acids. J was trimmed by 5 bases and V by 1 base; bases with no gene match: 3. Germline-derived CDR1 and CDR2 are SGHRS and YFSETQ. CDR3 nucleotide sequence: TGCGCCAGCAGCTTGAGACAGGGGGCCGACGAGCAGTACTTC. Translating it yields CASSLRQGADEQYF.

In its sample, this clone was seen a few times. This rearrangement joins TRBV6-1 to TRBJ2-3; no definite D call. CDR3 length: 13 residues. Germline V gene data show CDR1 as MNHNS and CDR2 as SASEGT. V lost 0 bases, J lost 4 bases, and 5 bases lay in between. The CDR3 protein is CASSEARADTQYF. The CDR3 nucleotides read TGTGCCAGCAGTGAAGCTCGGGCAGATACGCAGTATTTT.

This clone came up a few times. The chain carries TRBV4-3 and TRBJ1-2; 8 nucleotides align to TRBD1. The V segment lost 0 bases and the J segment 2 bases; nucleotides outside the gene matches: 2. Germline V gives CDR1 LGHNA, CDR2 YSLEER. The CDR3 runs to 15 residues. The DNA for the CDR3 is TGCGCCAGCAGCCAAGATCGGGACAGGAACTATGGCTACACCTTC. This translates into CASSQDRDRNYGYTF.